Listed below are T cell receptor beta chains from one sample, sequenced in a study of blood T cells in healthy people across ages. TCRdb called the 5' RACE reads again in MiXCR, with one record for every CDR3 protein. Here the sample spans 1 million to 1.2 million distinct CDR3 sequences, 35% to 40% being singletons. Sample: blood. The receptors were sampled from a man between 18 and 35 years old in good health. Each CDR3 is given with its conserved first and last residue. D genes are given only for firm matches. The listing skips clone size in some rows; elsewhere it reads once, few, many or a size class.

abundance,len,j_gene,v_gene,d_gene,CDR3nt,CDR3aa
-,16,TRBJ2-6,TRBV5-1,-,TGCGCCAGCAGCTTGGTTACACTTGGGGGGGCCAACGTCCTGACTTTC,CASSLVTLGGANVLTF
few,12,TRBJ2-7,TRBV10-3,-,TGTGCCATCAGTGAATCACCCTACGAGCAGTACTTC,CAISESPYEQYF
few,13,TRBJ2-1,TRBV18,TRBD1,TGTGCCAGCTCCTCCGGGACAGGGAATGAGCAGTTCTTC,CASSSGTGNEQFF
-,14,TRBJ2-3,TRBV12-3/TRBV12-4,-,TGTGCCAGCAGCCTTAGTGGGAACACAGATATGGAATATTTT,CASSLSGNTDMEYF
few,14,TRBJ2-1,TRBV11-1,-,TGTGCCAGCAGCTTAGCATCAGGGTCGGATGAGCAGTTCTTC,CASSLASGSDEQFF
-,15,TRBJ1-5,TRBV4-2,-,TGTGCCAGCAGCCAATCCTCCGGGGCTCGGCAGCCCCAGCATTTT,CASSQSSGARQPQHF
-,15,TRBJ2-3,TRBV18,TRBD2,TGTGCCAGCTCACAACTAGCGAATAACCGAGATACGCAGTATTTT,CASSQLANNRDTQYF
few,16,TRBJ2-1,TRBV7-2,-,TGTGCCAGCAGCGCCCGGGGCAGTCCATCCTACAATGAGCAGTTCTTC,CASSARGSPSYNEQFF
-,16,TRBJ2-1,TRBV30,-,TGTGCCTGGAGAACAACGGGGGACAGCTCCTACAATGAGCAGTTCTTC,CAWRTTGDSSYNEQFF
few,14,TRBJ1-6,TRBV7-2,TRBD1,TGTGCCAGCAGCACCCGGGACAGAAATTCACCCCTCCACTTT,CASSTRDRNSPLHF
few,13,TRBJ2-7,TRBV7-7,TRBD1,TGTGCTAGCAGCGCGACAGGGTACTACGAGCAGTACTTC,CASSATGYYEQYF
many,13,TRBJ1-5,TRBV29-1,-,TGCAGCGTTGCGGGCAGGGTCGGCCAGCCCCAGCATTTT,CSVAGRVGQPQHF
few,15,TRBJ1-6,TRBV25-1,-,TGTGCCAGCGGCGCTTCAGGGGTTGAGAGTTCACCCCTCCACTTT,CASGASGVESSPLHF
-,15,TRBJ1-1,TRBV20-1,-,TGCAGTGCTAGCAGGGACCTACCCATGAACACTGAAGCTTTCTTT,CSASRDLPMNTEAFF
few,15,TRBJ2-3,TRBV20-1,-,TGCAGTGCGCCGGGGCGGGTCCGCTTCACAGATACGCAGTATTTT,CSAPGRVRFTDTQYF
many,18,TRBJ1-5,TRBV11-2,-,TGTGCCAGCAGCTCTGAGCGGTCAAAGGTATATAGCAATCAGCCCCAGCATTTT,CASSSERSKVYSNQPQHF
many,13,TRBJ1-6,TRBV29-1,-,TGCAGCGTAAAGGGAGGGGTCCATTCACCCCTCCACTTT,CSVKGGVHSPLHF
-,13,TRBJ2-1,TRBV2,TRBD1,TGTGCCAGCAGCGAGACAGGGGTAAATGAGCAGTTCTTC,CASSETGVNEQFF
many,18,TRBJ2-1,TRBV5-1,-,TGCGCCAGCAGCTTAGATGTTTGGACACGCCTATCCTACAATGAGCAGTTCTTC,CASSLDVWTRLSYNEQFF
-,15,TRBJ1-4,TRBV5-1,TRBD1,TGCGCCAGCAGCCCCGGGACAGACCAAAATGAAGAACTGTTTTTT,CASSPGTDQNEELFF
-,14,TRBJ1-4,TRBV7-2,-,TGTGCCAGCAGCTTCGGGAATACGGGTGAAAAACTGTTTTTT,CASSFGNTGEKLFF
-,15,TRBJ1-5,TRBV6-5,-,TGTGCCAGCAGTTACAATTACGATAGCAATCAGCCCCAGCATTTT,CASSYNYDSNQPQHF
few,12,TRBJ1-1,TRBV20-1,-,TGCAGTGCTAGAACCCCAGGGACTGAAGCTTTCTTT,CSARTPGTEAFF
-,16,TRBJ2-1,TRBV14,-,TGTGCCAGCAGCCAAGGTCGATCATCCCCTTTCAATGAGCAGTTCTTC,CASSQGRSSPFNEQFF
few,16,TRBJ2-1,TRBV20-1,TRBD1,TGCAGTGCTAGACAGACAGGGGGAATAACCTACAATGAGCAGTTCTTC,CSARQTGGITYNEQFF
few,14,TRBJ1-5,TRBV2,-,TGTGCCAGCAGCAGAAGAAGAGACAGTCAGCCCCAGCATTTT,CASSRRRDSQPQHF